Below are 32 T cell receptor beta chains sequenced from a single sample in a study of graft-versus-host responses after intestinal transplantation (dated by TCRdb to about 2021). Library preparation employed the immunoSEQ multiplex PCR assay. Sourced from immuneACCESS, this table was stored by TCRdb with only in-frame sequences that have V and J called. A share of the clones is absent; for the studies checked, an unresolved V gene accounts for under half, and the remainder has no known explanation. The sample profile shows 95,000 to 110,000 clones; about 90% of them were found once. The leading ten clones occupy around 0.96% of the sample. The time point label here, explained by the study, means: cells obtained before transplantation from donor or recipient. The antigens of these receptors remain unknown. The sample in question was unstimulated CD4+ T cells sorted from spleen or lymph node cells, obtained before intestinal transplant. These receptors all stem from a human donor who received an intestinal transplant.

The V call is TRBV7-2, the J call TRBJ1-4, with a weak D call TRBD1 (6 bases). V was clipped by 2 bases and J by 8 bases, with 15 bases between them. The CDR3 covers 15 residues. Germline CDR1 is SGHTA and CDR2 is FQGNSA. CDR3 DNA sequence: TGTGCCAGCAGCTTATTTCGGGGGCCCGGGGAAAAACTGTTTTTT. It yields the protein CASSLFRGPGEKLFF.

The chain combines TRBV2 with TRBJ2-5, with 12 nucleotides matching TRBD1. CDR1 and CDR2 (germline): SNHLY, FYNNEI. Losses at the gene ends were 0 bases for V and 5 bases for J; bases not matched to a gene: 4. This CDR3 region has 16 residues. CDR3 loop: CASSEAGQGALETQYF. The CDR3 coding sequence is TGTGCCAGCAGTGAAGCGGGACAGGGGGCATTGGAGACCCAGTACTTC.

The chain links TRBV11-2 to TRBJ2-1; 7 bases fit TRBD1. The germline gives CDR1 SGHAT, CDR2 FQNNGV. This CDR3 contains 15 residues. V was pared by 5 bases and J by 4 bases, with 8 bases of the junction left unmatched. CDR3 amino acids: CASSPRQGGYNEQFF. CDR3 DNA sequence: TGTGCCAGCAGCCCACGACAGGGCGGGTACAATGAGCAGTTCTTC.

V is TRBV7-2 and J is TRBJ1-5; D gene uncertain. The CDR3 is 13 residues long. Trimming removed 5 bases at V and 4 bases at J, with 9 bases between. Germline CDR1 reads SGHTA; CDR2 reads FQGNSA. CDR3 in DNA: TGTGCCAGCAGCCCTCACGCAAATCAGCCCCAGCATTTT. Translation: CASSPHANQPQHF.

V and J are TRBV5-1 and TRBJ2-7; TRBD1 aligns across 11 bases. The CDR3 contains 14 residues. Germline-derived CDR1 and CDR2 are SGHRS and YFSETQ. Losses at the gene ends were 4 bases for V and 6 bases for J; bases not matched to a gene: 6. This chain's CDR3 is CASSIGQGAGEQYF. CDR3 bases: TGCGCCAGCAGCATCGGACAGGGGGCGGGCGAGCAGTACTTC.

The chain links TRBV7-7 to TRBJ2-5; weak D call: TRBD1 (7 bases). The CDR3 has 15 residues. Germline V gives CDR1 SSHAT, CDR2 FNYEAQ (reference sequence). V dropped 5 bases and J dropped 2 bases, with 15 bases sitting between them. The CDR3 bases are TGTGCCAGCAGCCCCGGAGGGGGCCTACAAGAGACCCAGTACTTC. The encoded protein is CASSPGGGLQETQYF.

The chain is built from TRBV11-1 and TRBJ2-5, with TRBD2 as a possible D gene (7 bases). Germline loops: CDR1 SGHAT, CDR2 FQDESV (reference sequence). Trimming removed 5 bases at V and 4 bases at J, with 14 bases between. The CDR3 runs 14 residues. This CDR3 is CASSKGGNRETQYF. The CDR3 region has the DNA TGTGCCAGCAGCAAGGGGGGGAACCGAGAGACCCAGTACTTC.

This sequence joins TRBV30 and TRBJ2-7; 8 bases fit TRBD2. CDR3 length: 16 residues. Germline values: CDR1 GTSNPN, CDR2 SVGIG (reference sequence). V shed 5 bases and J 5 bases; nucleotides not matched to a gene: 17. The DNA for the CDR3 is TGTGCCTGGGGGGGACCGGGGACTAGTGCAATCCACGAGCAGTACTTC. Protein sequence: CAWGGPGTSAIHEQYF.

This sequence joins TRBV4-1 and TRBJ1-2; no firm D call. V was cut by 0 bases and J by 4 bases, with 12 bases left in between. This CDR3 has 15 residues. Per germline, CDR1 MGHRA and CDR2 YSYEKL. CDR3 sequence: CASSQDTGIGYGYTF. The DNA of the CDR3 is TGCGCCAGCAGCCAAGATACGGGGATAGGCTATGGCTACACCTTC.

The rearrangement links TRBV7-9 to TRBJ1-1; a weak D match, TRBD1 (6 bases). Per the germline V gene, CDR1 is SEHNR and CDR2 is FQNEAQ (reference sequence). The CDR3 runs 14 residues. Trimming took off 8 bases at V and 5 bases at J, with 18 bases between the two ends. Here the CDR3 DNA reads TGTGCCAGCCTCACCGGGGGGCTTGAAACTGAAGCTTTCTTT. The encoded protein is CASLTGGLETEAFF.

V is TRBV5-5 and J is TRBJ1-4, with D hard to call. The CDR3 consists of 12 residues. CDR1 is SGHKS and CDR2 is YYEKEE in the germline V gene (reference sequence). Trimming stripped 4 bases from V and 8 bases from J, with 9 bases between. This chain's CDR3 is CASSNAREKLFF. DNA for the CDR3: TGTGCCAGCAGCAACGCCCGGGAAAAACTGTTTTTT.

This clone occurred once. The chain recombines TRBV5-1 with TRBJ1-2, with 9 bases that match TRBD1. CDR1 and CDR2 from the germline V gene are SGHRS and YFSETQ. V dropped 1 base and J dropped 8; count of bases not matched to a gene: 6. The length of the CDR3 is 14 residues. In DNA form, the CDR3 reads TGCGCCAGCAGCTTGCTGGGACAGGGTAAAGGCTACACCTTC. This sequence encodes CASSLLGQGKGYTF. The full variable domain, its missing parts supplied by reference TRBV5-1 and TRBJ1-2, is KAGVTQTPRYLIKTRGQQVTLSCSPISGHRSVSWYQQTPGQGLQFLFEYFSETQRNKGNFPGRFSGRQFSNSRSEMNVSTLELGDSALYLCASSLLGQGKGYTFGSGTRLTVV.

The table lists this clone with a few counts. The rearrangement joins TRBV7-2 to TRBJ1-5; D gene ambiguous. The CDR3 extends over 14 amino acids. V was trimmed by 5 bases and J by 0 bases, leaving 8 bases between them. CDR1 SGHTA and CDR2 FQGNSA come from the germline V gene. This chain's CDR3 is CASSRGDSNQPQHF. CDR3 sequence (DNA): TGTGCCAGCAGCCGGGGTGATAGCAATCAGCCCCAGCATTTT.

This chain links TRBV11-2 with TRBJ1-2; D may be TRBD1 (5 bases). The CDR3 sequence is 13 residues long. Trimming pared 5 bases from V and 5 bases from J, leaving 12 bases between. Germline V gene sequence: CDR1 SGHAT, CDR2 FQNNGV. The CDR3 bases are TGTGCCAGCAGCCCAGGACCAGGGTATGGCTACACCTTC. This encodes CASSPGPGYGYTF. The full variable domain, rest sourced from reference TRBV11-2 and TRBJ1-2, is EAGVAQSPRYKIIEKRQSVAFWCNPISGHATLYWYQQILGQGPKLLIQFQNNGVVDDSQLPKDRFSAERLKGVDSTLKIQPAKLEDSAVYLCASSPGPGYGYTFGSGTRLTVV.

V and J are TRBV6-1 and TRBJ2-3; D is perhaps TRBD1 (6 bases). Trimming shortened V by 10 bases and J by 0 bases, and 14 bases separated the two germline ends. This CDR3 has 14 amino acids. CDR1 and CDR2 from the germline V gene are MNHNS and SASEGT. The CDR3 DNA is TGTGCCACCAAGACAGGCCCTAGCACAGATACGCAGTATTTT. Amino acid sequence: CATKTGPSTDTQYF.

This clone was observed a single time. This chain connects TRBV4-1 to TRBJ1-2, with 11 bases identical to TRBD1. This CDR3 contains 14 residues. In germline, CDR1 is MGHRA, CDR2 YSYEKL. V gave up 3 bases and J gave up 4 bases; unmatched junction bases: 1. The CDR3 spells CASSQDRGLYGYTF. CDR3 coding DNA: TGCGCCAGCAGCCAGGACAGGGGGCTCTATGGCTACACCTTC.

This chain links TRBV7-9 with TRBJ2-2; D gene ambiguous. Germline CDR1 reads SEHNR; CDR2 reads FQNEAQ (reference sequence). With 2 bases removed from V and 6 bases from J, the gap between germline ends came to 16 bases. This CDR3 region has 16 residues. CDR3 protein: CASSLSLGGTSGELFF. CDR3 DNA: TGTGCCAGCAGCTTAAGCCTGGGTGGAACGTCCGGGGAGCTGTTTTTT. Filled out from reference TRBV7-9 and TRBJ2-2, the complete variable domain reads DTGVSQNPRHKITKRGQNVTFRCDPISEHNRLYWYRQTLGQGPEFLTYFQNEAQLEKSRLLSDRFSAERPKGSFSTLEIQRTEQGDSAMYLCASSLSLGGTSGELFFGEGSRLTVL.

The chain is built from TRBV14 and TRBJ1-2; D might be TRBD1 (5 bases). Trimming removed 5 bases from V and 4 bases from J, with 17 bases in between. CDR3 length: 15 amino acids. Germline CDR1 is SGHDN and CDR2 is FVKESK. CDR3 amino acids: CASSASPGRIYGYTF. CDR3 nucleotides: TGTGCCAGCAGCGCTTCACCGGGACGAATCTATGGCTACACCTTC.

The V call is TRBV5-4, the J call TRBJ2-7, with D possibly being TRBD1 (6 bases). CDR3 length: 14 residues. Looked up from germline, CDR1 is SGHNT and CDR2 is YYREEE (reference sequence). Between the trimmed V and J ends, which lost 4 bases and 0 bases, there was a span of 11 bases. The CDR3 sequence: CASSKDSSSYEQYF. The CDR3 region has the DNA TGTGCCAGCAGCAAGGACAGTAGCTCCTACGAGCAGTACTTC.

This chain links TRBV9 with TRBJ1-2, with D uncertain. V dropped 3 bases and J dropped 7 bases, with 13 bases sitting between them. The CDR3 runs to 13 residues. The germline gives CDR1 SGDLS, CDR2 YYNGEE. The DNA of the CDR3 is TGTGCCAGCAGCGGCGGGCTTCTCGCTGGCTACACCTTC. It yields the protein CASSGGLLAGYTF.

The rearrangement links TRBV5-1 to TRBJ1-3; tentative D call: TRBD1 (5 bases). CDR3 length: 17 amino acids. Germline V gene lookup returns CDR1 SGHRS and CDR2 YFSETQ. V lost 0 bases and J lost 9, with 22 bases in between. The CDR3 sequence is CASSLEEGTVASVTIYF. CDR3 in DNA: TGCGCCAGCAGCTTGGAAGAGGGGACGGTAGCTTCGGTCACCATATATTTT.

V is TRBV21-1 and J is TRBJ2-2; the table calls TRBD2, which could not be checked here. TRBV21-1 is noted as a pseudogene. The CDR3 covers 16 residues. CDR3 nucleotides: TGTGCCAGCAGCAAAAACCCGGCGGTGAACACCGGGGAGCTGTTTTTT. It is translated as CASSKNPAVNTGELFF.

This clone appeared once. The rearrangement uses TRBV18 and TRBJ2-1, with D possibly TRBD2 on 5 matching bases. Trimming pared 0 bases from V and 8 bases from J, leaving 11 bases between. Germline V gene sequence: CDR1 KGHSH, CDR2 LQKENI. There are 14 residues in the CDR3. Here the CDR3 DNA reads TGTGCCAGCTCACCACCGCCCGAGGGTGATGAGCAGTTCTTC. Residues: CASSPPPEGDEQFF.

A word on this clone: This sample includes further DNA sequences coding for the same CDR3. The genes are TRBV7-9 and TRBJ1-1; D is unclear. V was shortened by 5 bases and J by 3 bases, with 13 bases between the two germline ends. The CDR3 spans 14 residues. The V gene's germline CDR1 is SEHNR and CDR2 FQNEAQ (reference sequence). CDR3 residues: CASSLRKLDTEAFF. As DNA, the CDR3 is TGTGCCAGCAGCCTCCGCAAGTTGGACACTGAAGCTTTCTTT.

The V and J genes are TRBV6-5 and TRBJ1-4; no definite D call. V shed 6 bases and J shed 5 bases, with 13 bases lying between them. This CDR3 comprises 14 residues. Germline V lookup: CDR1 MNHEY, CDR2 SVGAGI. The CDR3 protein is CASRQGRANEKLFF. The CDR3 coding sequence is TGTGCCAGCAGACAAGGAAGAGCGAATGAAAAACTGTTTTTT.

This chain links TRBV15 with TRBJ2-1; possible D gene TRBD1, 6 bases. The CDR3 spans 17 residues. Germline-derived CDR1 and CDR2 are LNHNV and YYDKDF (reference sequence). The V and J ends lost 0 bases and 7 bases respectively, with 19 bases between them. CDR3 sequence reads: CATSRDLTGSHVNEQFF. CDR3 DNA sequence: TGTGCCACCAGCAGAGACTTAACAGGGTCCCATGTAAATGAGCAGTTCTTC.

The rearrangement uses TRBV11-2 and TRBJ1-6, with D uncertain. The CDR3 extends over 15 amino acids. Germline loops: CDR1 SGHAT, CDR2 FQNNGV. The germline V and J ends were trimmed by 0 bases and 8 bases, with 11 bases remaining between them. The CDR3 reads CASSLDSISDSPLHF. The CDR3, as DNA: TGTGCCAGCAGCTTAGATTCGATTTCCGATTCACCCCTCCACTTT.

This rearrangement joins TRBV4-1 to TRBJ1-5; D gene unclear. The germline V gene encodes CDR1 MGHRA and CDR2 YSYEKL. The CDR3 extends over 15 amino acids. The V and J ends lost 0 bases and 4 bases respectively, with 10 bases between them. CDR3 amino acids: CASSQETVPNQPQHF. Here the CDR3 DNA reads TGCGCCAGCAGCCAAGAGACCGTACCAAATCAGCCCCAGCATTTT.

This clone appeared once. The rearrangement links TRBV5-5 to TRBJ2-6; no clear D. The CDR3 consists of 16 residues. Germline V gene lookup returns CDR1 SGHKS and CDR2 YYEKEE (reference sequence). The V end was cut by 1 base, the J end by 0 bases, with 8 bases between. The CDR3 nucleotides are TGTGCCAGCAGCTTGACCGCCCCCTCTGGGGCCAACGTCCTGACTTTC. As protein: CASSLTAPSGANVLTF.

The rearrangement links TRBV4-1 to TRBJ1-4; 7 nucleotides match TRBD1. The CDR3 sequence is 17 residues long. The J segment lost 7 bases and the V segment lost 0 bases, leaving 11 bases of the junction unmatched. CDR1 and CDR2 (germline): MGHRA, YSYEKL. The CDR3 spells CASSQDRFGTGVEKLFF. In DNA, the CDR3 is TGCGCCAGCAGCCAAGATAGGTTCGGAACAGGGGTTGAAAAACTGTTTTTT.

In DNA form, the CDR3 reads TGTGCCAGCAGGGCGGGCGGCACAGATACGCAGTATTTT. It translates to CASRAGGTDTQYF. This sequence joins TRBV4-2 and TRBJ2-3; TRBD2 is a possible D gene (5 bases). The V gene's germline CDR1 is LGHNA and CDR2 YNFKEQ. Trimming removed 6 bases at V and 1 base at J, with 8 bases between. The CDR3 is made up of 13 amino acids.

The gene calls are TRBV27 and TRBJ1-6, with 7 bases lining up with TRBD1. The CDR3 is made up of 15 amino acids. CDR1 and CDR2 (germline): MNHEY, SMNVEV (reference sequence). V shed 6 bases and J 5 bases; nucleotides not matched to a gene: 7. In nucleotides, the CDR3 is TGTGCCAGCAGGTTTGGACAGGACGATAATTCACCCCTCCACTTT. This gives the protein CASRFGQDDNSPLHF.